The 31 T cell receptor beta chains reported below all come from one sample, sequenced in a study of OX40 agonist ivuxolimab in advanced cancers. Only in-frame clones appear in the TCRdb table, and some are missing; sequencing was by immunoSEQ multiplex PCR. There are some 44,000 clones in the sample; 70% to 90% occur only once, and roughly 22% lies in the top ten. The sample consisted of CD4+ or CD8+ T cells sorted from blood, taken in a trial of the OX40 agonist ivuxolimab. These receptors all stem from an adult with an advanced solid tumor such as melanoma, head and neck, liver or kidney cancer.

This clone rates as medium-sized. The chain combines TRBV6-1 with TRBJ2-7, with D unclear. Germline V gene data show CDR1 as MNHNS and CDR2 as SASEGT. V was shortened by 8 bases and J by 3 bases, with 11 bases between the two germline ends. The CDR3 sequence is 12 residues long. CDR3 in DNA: TGTGCCAGCCTATCCGGAAGCTACGAGCAGTACGTC. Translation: CASLSGSYEQYV.

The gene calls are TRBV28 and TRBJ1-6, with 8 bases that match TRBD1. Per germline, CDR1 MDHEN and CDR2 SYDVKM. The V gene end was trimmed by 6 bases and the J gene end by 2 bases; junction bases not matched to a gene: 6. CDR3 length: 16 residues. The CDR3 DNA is TGTGCCAGCAGATCCTCGGACAGGGCCTATAATTCACCCCTCCACTTT. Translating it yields CASRSSDRAYNSPLHF.

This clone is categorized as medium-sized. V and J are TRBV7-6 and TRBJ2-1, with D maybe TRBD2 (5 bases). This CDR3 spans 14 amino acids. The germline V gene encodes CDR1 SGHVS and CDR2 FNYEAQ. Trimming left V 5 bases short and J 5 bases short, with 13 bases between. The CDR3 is CASSPTRAHNEQFF. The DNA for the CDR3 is TGTGCCAGCAGCCCTACGCGGGCCCACAATGAGCAGTTCTTC. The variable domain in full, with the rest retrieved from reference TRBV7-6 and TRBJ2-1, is GAGVSQSPRYKVTKRGQDVALRCDPISGHVSLYWYRQALGQGPEFLTYFNYEAQQDKSGLPNDRFSAERPEGSISTLTIQRTEQRDSAMYRCASSPTRAHNEQFFGPGTRLTVL.

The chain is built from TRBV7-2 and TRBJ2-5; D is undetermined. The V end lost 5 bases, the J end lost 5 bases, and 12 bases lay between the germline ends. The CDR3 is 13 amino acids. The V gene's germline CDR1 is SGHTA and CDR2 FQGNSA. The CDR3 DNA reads TGTGCCAGCAGCCGAGACCCCCCGGAGACCCAGTACTTC. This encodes CASSRDPPETQYF.

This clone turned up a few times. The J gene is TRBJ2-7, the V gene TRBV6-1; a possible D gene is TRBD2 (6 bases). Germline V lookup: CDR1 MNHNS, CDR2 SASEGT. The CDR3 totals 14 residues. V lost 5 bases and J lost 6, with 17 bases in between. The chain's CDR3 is CASSPGTGALEQYF. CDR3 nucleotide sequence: TGTGCCAGCAGTCCAGGGACTGGGGCTCTCGAGCAGTACTTC.

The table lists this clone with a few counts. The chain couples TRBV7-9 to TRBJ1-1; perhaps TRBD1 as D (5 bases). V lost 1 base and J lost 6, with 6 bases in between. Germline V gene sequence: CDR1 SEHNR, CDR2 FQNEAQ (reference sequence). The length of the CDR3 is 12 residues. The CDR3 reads CASSLGRAEAFF. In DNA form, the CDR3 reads TGTGCCAGCAGCTTAGGCAGGGCTGAAGCTTTCTTT.

This chain's CDR3 is CASSLSSGMNTEAFF. The CDR3 DNA is TGCGCCAGCAGCCTTAGTTCGGGCATGAACACTGAAGCTTTCTTT. The chain links TRBV4-1 to TRBJ1-1; D call uncertain. This CDR3 is built from 15 residues. The germline gives CDR1 MGHRA, CDR2 YSYEKL. V was shortened by 4 bases and J by 0 bases, with 12 bases between the two germline ends.

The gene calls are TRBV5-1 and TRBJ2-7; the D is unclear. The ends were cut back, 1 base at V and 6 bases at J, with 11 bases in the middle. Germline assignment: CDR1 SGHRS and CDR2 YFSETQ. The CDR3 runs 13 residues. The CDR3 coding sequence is TGCGCCAGCAGCTTGAACAGCCTGAGCGAGCAGTACTTC. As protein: CASSLNSLSEQYF.

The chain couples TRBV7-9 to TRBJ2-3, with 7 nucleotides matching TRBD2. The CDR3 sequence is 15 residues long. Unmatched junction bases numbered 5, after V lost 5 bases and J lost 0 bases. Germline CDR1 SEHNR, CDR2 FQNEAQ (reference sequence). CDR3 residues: CASSRDYSSTDTQYF. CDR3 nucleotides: TGTGCCAGCAGCCGGGACTATTCTAGCACAGATACGCAGTATTTT.

CDR3: CASSHRDRANEQFF. The CDR3 DNA is TGTGCCAGCAGCCACCGGGACAGGGCCAATGAGCAGTTCTTC. This chain connects TRBV11-3 to TRBJ2-1; 9 bases are shared with TRBD1. This CDR3 contains 14 residues. Germline trimming cut 5 bases from V and 6 bases from J; bases unmatched to any gene: 5. From germline, CDR1 is SGHNT and CDR2 YENEEA. Variable domain in full (rest from reference TRBV11-3 and TRBJ2-1): EAGVVQSPRYKIIEKKQPVAFWCNPISGHNTLYWYLQNLGQGPELLIRYENEEAVDDSQLPKDRFSAERLKGVDSTLKIQPAELGDSAVYLCASSHRDRANEQFFGPGTRLTVL.

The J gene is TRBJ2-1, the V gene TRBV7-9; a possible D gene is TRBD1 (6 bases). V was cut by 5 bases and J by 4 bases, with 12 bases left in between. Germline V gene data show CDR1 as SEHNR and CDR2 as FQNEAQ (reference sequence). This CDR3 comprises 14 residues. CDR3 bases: TGTGCCAGCAGCGCAACCACAGGGTACAATGAGCAGTTCTTC. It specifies CASSATTGYNEQFF.

The CDR3 protein is CASSEARGWGLYGYTF. The CDR3, as DNA: TGTGCCAGCAGTGAAGCCCGGGGCTGGGGGTTGTATGGCTACACCTTC. This chain joins TRBV6-1 and TRBJ1-2, with D perhaps TRBD1 (5 bases). The V end was cut by 0 bases, the J end by 5 bases, with 16 bases between. This CDR3 has 16 amino acids. Germline V gene sequence: CDR1 MNHNS, CDR2 SASEGT.

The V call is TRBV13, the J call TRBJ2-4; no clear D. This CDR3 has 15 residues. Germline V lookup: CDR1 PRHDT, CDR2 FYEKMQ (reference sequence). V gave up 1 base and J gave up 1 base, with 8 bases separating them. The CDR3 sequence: CASSLELGAKNIQYF. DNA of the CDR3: TGTGCCAGCAGCTTAGAGTTGGGGGCCAAAAACATTCAGTACTTC.

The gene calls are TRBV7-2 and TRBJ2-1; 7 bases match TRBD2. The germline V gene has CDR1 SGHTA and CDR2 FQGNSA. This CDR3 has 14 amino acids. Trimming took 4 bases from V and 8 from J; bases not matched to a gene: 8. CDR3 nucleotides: TGTGCCAGCAGCTCGGTCGGGGGGAGGGATGAGCAGTTCTTC. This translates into CASSSVGGRDEQFF.

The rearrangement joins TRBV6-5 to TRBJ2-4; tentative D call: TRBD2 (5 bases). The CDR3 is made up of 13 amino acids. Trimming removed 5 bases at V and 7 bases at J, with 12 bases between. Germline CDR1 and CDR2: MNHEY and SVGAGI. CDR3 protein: CASSARTGNIQYF. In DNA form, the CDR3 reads TGTGCCAGCAGTGCTCGGACGGGGAACATTCAGTACTTC.

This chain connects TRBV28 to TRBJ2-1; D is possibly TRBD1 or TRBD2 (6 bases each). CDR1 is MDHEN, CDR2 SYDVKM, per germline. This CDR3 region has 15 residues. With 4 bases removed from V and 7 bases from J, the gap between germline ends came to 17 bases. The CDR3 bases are TGTGCCAGCAGTTCTCGAAGGGGGGCTCGTAATGAGCAGTTCTTC. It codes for CASSSRRGARNEQFF.

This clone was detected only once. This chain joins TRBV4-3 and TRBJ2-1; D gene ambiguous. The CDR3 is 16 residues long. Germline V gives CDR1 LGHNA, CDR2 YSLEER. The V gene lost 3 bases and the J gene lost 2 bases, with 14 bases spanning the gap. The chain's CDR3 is CASSHPTDGAYNEQFF. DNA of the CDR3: TGCGCCAGCAGCCATCCCACTGACGGTGCCTACAATGAGCAGTTCTTC.

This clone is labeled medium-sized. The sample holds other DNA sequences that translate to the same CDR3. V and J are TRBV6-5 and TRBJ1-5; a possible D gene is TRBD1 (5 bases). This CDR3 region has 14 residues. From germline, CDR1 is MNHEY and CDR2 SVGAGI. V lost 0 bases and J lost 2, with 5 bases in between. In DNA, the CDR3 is TGTGCCAGCAGTTACTCGGGGGGCAATCAGCCCCAGCATTTT. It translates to CASSYSGGNQPQHF.

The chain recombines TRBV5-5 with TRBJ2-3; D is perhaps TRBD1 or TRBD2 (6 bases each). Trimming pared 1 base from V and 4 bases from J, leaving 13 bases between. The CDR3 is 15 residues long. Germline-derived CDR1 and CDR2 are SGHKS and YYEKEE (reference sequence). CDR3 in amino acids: CASSLFPGGPDTQYF. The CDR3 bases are TGTGCCAGCAGCTTGTTTCCCGGGGGCCCAGATACGCAGTATTTT.

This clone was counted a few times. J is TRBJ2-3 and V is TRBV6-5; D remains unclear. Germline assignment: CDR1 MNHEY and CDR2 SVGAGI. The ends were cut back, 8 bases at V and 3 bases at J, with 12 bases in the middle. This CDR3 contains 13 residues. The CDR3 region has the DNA TGTGCCAGCGGCGGCTTCGGTACAGATACGCAGTATTTT. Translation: CASGGFGTDTQYF.

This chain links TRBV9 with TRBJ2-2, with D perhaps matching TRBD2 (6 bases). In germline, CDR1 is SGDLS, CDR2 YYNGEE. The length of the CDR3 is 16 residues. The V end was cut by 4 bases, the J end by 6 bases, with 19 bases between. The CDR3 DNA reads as TGTGCCAGCAGCTCCCCCCTCGGCCCGGGGGCCGGGGAGCTGTTTTTT. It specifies CASSSPLGPGAGELFF.

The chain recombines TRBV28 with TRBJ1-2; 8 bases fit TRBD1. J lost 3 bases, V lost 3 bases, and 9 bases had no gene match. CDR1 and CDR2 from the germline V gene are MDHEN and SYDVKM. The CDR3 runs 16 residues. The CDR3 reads CASSLDHPTGDYGYTF. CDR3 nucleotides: TGTGCCAGCAGTTTGGACCACCCGACAGGGGACTATGGCTACACCTTC.

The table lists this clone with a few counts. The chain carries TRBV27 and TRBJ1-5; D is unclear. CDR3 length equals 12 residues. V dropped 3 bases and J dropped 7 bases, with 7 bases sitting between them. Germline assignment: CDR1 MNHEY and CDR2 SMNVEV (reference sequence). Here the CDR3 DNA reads TGTGCCAGCAGTTTCCCCGGACAGCCCCAGCATTTT. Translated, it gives CASSFPGQPQHF.

The CDR3 spells CATASQLPYEQYF. In DNA form, the CDR3 reads TGTGCCACCGCGTCCCAGTTACCCTACGAGCAGTACTTC. This chain links TRBV27 with TRBJ2-7; D remains unclear. The germline V gene encodes CDR1 MNHEY and CDR2 SMNVEV (reference sequence). V was pared by 10 bases and J by 2 bases, with 15 bases between. The CDR3 is 13 amino acids.

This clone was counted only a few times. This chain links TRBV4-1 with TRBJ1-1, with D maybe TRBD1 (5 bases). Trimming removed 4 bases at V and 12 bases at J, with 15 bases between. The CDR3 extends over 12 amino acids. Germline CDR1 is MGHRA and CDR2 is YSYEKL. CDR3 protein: CASSPHAGGPFF. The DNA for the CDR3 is TGCGCCAGCAGCCCCCATGCCGGGGGACCTTTCTTT.

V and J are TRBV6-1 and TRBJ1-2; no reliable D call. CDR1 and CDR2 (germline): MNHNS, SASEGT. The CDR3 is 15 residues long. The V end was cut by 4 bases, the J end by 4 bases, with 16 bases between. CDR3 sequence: CASSVAMRKTYGYTF. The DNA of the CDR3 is TGTGCCAGCAGTGTGGCTATGCGAAAGACCTATGGCTACACCTTC.

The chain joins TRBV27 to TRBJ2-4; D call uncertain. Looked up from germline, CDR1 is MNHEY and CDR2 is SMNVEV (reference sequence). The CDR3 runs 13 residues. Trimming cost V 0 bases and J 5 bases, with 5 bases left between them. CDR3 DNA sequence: TGTGCCAGCAGTTTATCGCGGCAAAACATTCAGTACTTC. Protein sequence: CASSLSRQNIQYF.

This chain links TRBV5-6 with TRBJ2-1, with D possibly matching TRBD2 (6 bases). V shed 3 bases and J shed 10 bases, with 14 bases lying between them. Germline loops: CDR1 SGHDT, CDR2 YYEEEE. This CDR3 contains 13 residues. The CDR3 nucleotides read TGTGCCAGCAGCTCCGGGGGTCAGGAGGAGCAGTTCTTC. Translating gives CASSSGGQEEQFF.

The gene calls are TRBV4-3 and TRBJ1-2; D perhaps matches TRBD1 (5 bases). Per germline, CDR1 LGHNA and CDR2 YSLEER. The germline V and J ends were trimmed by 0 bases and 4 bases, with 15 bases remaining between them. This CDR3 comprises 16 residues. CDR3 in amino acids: CASSQDRTIAVYGYTF. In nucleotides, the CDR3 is TGCGCCAGCAGCCAAGACCGGACAATCGCAGTCTATGGCTACACCTTC.

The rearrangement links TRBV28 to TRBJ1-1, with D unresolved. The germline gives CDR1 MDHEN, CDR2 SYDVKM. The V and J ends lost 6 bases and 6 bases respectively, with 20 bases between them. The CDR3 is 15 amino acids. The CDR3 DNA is TGTGCCAGCAGCCCCGCCTCGAATGACTACGCTGAAGCTTTCTTT. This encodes CASSPASNDYAEAFF.

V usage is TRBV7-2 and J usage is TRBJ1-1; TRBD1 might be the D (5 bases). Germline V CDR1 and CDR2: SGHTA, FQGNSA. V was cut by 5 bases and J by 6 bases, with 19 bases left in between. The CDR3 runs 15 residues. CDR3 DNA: TGTGCCAGCAGCCCAGTGGGCCAGGGACTCGCTGAAGCTTTCTTT. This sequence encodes CASSPVGQGLAEAFF.